This TCR beta chain was retrieved from a study of cytomegalovirus exposure and HLA in healthy donors. V lost 0 bases and J 2 bases, leaving 5 bases between the germline ends. The CDR3 extends over 14 amino acids. Germline lookup yields CDR1 MNHEY and CDR2 SVGAGI. A remark on this clone: Antigen unknown.

60 Vbeta and 13 Jbeta primers were used in PCR. Repertoires were generated with immunoSEQ multiplex PCR, while TCRdb's copy carries only in-frame clones and drops some. The table has around 99,000 clones, roughly 71% seen once. General study results and limits: Per a later analysis, 15,000 to 20,000 TCR beta sequences showed association with HLA alleles at 0.05 false discovery rate.

Sequenced sample: PBMCs. The sequence came from a woman aged 65 to 85 in good health and CMV-seropositive. The chain combines TRBV6-5 with TRBJ1-5; D remains unclear. The CDR3 here is CASSYSRGNQPQHF. DNA for the CDR3: TGTGCCAGCAGTTACTCGAGGGGCAATCAGCCCCAGCATTTT.